The clone carrying this TCR beta chain has a handful of counts. The antigen remains undetermined. The data derive from a study of response to subunit inactivated influenza vaccine. Study results and caveats: Authors suggested seasonal influenza vaccinations each recruit few new T cells.

The ends were cut back, 1 base at V and 4 bases at J, with 12 bases in the middle. The CDR3 runs to 15 residues. CDR1 and CDR2 (germline): KGHSH, LQKENI. TCRdb ran MiXCR on the RT-PCR reads and lists one entry per CDR3 protein. The table shows about 500,000 distinct CDR3 sequences, with 15% to 20% occurring only once. The chain has TRBV18 and TRBJ2-3, with D possibly matching TRBD1 (6 bases). This specimen consisted of CD4+ T cells sorted from PBMCs, obtained around 25 months after vaccination. This receptor was obtained from a man aged 45 to 75 who received an inactivated influenza vaccine. The CDR3 protein is CASSPQNSGADTQYF. Written as DNA, the CDR3 is TGTGCCAGCTCACCACAGAATTCAGGGGCAGATACGCAGTATTTT.